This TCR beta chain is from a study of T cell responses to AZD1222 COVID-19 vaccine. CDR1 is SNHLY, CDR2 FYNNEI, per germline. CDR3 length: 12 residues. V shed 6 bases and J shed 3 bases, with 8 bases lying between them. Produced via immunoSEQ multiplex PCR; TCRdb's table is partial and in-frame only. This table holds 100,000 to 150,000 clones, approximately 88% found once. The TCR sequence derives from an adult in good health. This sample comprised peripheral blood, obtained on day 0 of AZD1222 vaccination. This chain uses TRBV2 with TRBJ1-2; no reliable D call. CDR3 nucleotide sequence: TGTGCCAGCAGAGACAACTACTATGGCTACACCTTC. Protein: CASRDNYYGYTF.